This TCR beta chain emerged from a study of OX40 agonist ivuxolimab in advanced cancers. About the study: Age averaged around 54 years (range roughly 20 to 90), and roughly 80% were male.

Method: immunoSEQ multiplex PCR; TCRdb's copy keeps in-frame clones and lacks some. The sample has some 60,000 clones; around 83% are singletons. With regard to this clone: Its antigen is undetermined.

No patient had autoimmune disease or received systemic immunosuppression. The CDR3 extends over 13 amino acids. V was trimmed by 4 bases and J by 3 bases, leaving 10 bases between them. Germline V gene sequence: CDR1 GTSNPN, CDR2 SVGIG (reference sequence). Overall study findings and caveats: It was not determined which antigens were specifically recognized by the peripheral T cells that had undergone clonal expansion. Some of the lowest clonal expansion was seen in partial responders at 0.1-3.0 mg/kg.

The genes are TRBV30 and TRBJ1-5, with D perhaps TRBD1 (5 bases). The receptor was derived from an adult with an advanced solid tumor such as melanoma, head and neck, liver or kidney cancer. Sequencing was performed on CD4+ or CD8+ T cells sorted from blood, taken in a trial of the OX40 agonist ivuxolimab. CDR3 nucleotide sequence: TGTGCCTGGACCGGGGCAGTCAATCAGCCCCAGCATTTT. Translation: CAWTGAVNQPQHF.